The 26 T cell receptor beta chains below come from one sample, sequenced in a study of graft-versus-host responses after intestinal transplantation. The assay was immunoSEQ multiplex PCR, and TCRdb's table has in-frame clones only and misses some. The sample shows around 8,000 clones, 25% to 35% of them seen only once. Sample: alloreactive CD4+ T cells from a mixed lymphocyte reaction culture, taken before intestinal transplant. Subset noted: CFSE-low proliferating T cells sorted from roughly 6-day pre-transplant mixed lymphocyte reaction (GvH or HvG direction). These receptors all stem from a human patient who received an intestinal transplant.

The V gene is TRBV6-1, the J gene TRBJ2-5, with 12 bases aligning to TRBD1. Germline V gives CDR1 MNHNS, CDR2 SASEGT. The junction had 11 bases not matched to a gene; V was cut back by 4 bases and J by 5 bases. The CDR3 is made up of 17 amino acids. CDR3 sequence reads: CASSALTGTGGLETQYF. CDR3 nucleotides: TGTGCCAGCAGTGCACTAACCGGGACAGGGGGCTTGGAGACCCAGTACTTC.

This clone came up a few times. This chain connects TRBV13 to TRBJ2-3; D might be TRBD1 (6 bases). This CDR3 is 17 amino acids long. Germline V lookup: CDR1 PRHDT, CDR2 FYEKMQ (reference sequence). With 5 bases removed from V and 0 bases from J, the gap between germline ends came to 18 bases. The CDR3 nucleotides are TGTGCCAGCAGCCCCACCCCTCAGACAGGCAGCACAGATACGCAGTATTTT. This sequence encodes CASSPTPQTGSTDTQYF.

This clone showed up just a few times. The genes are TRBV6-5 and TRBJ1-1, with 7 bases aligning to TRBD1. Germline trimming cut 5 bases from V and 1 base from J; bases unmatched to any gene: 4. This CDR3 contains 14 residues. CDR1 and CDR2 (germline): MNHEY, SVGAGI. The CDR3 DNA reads TGTGCCAGCAGTGACCGACAGGGGAACACTGAAGCTTTCTTT. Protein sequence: CASSDRQGNTEAFF.

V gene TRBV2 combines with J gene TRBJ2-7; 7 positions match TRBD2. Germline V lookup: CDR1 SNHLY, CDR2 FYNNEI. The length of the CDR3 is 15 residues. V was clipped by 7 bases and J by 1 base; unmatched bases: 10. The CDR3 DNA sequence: TGTGCCAGCACGCGGGCGGGAGAAGCGTCCTACGAGCAGTACTTC. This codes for CASTRAGEASYEQYF.

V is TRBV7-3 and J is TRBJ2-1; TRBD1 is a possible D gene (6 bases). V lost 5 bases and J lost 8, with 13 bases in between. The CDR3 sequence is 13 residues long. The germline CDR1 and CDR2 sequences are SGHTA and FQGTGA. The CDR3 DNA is TGTGCCAGCAGCCCCTCAGGGGTCTATGAGCAGTTCTTC. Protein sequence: CASSPSGVYEQFF.

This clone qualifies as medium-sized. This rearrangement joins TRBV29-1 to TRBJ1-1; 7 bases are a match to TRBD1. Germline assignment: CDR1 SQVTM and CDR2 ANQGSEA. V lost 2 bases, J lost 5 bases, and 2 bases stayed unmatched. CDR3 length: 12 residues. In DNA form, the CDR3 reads TGCAGCGTTGAACAGGGGGGAACTGAAGCTTTCTTT. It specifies CSVEQGGTEAFF.

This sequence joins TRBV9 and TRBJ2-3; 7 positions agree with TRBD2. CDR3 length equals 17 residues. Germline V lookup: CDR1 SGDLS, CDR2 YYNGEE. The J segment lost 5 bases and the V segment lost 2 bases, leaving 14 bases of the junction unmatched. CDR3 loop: CASSVDPPGLIKDTQYF. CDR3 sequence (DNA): TGTGCCAGCAGCGTCGACCCCCCGGGACTAATAAAAGATACGCAGTATTTT.

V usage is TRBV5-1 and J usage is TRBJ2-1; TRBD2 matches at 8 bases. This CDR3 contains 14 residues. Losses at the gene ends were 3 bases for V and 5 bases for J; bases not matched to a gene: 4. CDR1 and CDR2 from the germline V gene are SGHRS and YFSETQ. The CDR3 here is CASSWGLENNEQFF. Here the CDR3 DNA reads TGCGCCAGCAGCTGGGGACTAGAAAACAATGAGCAGTTCTTC.

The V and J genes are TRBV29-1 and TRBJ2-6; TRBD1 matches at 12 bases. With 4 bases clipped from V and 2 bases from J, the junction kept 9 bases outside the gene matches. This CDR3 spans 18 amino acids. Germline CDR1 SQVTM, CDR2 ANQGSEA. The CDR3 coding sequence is TGCAGCGTTGTCGGTTTTGGGACAGGGGGCGCTGGGGCCAACGTCCTGACTTTC. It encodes CSVVGFGTGGAGANVLTF.

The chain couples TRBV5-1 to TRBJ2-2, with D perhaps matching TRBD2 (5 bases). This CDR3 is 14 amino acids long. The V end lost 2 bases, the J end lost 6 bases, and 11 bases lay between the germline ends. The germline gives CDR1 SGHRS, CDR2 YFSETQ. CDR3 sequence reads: CASSLGPGSGELFF. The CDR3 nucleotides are TGCGCCAGCAGCTTAGGTCCGGGATCCGGGGAGCTGTTTTTT.

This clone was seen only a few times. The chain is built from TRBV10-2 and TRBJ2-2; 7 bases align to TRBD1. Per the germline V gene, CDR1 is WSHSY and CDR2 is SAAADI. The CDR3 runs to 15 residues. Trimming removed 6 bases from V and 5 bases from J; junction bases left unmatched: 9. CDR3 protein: CASRDGQARTGELFF. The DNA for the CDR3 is TGCGCCAGCAGAGATGGACAGGCCCGGACCGGGGAGCTGTTTTTT.

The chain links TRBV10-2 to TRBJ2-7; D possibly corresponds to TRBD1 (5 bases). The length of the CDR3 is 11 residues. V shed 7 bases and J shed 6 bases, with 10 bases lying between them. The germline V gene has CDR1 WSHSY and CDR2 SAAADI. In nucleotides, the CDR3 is TGCGCCAGCACCACAGGCGGCGAGCAGTACTTC. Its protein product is CASTTGGEQYF.

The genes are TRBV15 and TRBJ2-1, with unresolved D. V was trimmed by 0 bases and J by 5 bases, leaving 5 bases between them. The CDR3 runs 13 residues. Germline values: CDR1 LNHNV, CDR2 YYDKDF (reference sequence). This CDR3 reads CATSRDQDNEQFF. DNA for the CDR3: TGTGCCACCAGCAGAGATCAGGACAATGAGCAGTTCTTC.

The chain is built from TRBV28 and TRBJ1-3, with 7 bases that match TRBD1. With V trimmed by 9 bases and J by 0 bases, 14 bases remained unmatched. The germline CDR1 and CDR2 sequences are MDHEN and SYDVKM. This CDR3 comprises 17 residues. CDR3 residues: CASSSLWGQSSGNTIYF. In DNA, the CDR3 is TGTGCCAGTAGTAGTTTATGGGGACAGTCCTCTGGAAACACCATATATTTT. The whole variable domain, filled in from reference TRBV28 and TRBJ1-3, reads DVKVTQSSRYLVKRTGEKVFLECVQDMDHENMFWYRQDPGLGLRLIYFSYDVKMKEKGDIPEGYSVSREKKERFSLILESASTNQTSMYLCASSSLWGQSSGNTIYFGEGSWLTVV.

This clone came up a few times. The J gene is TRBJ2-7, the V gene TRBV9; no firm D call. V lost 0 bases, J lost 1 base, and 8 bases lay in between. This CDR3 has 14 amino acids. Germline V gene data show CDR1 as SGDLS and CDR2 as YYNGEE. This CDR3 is CASSVGVVSYEQYF. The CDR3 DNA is TGTGCCAGCAGCGTAGGAGTCGTATCCTACGAGCAGTACTTC. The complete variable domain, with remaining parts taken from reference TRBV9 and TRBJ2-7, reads DSGVTQTPKHLITATGQRVTLRCSPRSGDLSVYWYQQSLDQGLQFLIQYYNGEERAKGNILERFSAQQFPDLHSELNLSSLELGDSALYFCASSVGVVSYEQYFGPGTRLTVT.

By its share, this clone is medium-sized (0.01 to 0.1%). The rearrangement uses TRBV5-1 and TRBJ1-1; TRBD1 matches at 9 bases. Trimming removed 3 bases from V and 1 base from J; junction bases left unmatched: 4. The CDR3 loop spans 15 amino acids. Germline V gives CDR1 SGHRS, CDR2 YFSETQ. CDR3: CASSWGTGWNTEAFF. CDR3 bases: TGCGCCAGCAGCTGGGGGACAGGGTGGAACACTGAAGCTTTCTTT.

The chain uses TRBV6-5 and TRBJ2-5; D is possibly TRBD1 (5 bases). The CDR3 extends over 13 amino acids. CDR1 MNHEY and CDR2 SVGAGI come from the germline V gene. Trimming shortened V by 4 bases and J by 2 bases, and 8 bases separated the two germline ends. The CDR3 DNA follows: TGTGCCAGCAGTTTAGGGGTGCAAGAGACCCAGTACTTC. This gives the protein CASSLGVQETQYF.

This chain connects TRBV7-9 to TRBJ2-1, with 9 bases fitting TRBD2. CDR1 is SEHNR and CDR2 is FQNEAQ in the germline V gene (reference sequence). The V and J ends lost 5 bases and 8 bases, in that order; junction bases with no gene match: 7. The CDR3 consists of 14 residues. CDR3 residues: CASSRGGAVDEQFF. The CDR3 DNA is TGTGCCAGCAGCCGCGGGGGGGCGGTCGATGAGCAGTTCTTC.

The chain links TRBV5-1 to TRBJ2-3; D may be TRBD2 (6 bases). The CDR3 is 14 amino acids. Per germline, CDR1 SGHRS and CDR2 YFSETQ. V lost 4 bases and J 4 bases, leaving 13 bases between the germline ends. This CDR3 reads CASSKGLNPDTQYF. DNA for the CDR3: TGCGCCAGCAGCAAAGGACTAAACCCAGATACGCAGTATTTT.

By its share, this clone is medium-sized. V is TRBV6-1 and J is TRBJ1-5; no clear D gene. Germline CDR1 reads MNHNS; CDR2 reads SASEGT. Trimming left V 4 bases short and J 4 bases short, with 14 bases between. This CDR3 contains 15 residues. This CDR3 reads CASSVGGSGNQPQHF. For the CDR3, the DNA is TGTGCCAGCAGTGTAGGAGGATCGGGGAATCAGCCCCAGCATTTT.

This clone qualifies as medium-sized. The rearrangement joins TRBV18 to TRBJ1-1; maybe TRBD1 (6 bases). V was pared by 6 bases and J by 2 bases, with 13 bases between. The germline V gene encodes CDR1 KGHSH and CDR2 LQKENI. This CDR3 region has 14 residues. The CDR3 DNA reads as TGTGCCAGCTCTCAAAAACAGGGTAACACTGAAGCTTTCTTT. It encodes CASSQKQGNTEAFF.

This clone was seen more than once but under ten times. The CDR3 bases are TGTGCCAGCAGCGAAACTAGAACCGAGCAGTACTTC. Its translation is CASSETRTEQYF. The rearrangement uses TRBV7-9 and TRBJ2-7; D is perhaps TRBD2 (5 bases). The V and J ends lost 5 bases and 6 bases respectively, with 11 bases between them. Germline V gives CDR1 SEHNR, CDR2 FQNEAQ (reference sequence). CDR3 length equals 12 residues.

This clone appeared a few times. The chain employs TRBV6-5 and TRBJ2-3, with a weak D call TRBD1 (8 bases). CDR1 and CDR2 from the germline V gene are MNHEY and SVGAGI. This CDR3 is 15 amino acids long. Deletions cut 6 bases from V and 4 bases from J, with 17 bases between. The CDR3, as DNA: TGTGCCAGCAGCGCGGGACAGGCGGGAGCAGATACGCAGTATTTT. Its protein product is CASSAGQAGADTQYF.

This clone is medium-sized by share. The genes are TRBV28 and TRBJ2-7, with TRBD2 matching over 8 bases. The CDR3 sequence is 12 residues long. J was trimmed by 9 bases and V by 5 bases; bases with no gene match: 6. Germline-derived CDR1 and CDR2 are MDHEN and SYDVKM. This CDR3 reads CASSGTRLVQYF. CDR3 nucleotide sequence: TGTGCCAGCAGTGGGACTAGGCTAGTGCAGTACTTC.

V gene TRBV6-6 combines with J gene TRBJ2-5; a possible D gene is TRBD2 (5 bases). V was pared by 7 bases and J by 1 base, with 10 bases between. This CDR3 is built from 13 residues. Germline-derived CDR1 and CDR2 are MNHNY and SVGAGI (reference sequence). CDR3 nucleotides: TGTGCCAGCATACTAGGGCCCCAAGAGACCCAGTACTTC. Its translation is CASILGPQETQYF.

CDR3 sequence (DNA): TGCGCCAGCAGCTTGGGGGGGACAGGGGCCTACGAGCAGTACTTC. Translated: CASSLGGTGAYEQYF. The rearrangement links TRBV5-1 to TRBJ2-7; TRBD1 agrees at 10 bases. J lost 2 bases, V lost 0 bases, and 2 bases had no gene match. The CDR3 is made up of 15 amino acids. Germline V lookup: CDR1 SGHRS, CDR2 YFSETQ.